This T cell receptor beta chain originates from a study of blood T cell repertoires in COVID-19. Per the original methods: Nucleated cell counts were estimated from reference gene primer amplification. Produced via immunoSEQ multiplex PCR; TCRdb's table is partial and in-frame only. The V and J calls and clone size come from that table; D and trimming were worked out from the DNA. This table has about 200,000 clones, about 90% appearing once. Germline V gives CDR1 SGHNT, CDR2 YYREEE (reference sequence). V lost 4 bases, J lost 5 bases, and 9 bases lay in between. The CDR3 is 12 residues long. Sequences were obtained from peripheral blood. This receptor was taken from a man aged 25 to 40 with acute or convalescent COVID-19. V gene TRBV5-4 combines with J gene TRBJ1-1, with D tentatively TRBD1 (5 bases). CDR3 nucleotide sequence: TGTGCCAGCAGCGCCCCAGGGACTGAAGCTTTCTTT. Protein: CASSAPGTEAFF. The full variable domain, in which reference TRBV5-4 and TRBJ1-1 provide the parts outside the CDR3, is ETGVTQSPTHLIKTRGQQVTLRCSSQSGHNTVSWYQQALGQGPQFIFQYYREEENGRGNFPPRFSGLQFPNYSSELNVNALELDDSALYLCASSAPGTEAFFGQGTRLTVV.